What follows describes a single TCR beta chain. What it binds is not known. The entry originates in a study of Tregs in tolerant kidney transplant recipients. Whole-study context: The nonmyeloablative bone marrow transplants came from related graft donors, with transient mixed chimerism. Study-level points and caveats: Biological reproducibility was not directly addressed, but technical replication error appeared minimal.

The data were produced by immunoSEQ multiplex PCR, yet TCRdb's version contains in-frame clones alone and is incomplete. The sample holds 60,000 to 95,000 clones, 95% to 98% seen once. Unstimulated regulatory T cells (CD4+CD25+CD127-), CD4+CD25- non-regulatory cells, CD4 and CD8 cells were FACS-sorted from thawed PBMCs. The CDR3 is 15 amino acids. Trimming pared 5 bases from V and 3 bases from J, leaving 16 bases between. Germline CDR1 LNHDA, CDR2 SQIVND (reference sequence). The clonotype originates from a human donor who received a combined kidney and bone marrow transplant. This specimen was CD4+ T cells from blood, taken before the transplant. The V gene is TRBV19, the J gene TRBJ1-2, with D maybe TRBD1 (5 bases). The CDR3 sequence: CASSADWTLHYGYTF. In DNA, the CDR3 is TGTGCCAGTAGTGCGGATTGGACACTCCACTATGGCTACACCTTC.